These T cell receptor beta chains were read from a single sample in a study of blood T cell repertoires in COVID-19. Assay used: immunoSEQ multiplex PCR; TCRdb lists only in-frame clones, some missing. The table lists some 110,000 clones, approximately 90% of them singletons, with 2.1% in the top ten. Sequencing was done on a sample of peripheral blood. These receptors came from a man aged 45 to 65 with COVID-19, enrolled during active disease. Both conserved end residues are part of each CDR3. Each record gives: CDR3 protein, CDR3 DNA, clone size, J gene, D gene, V gene. A D gene is named only where the DNA matches it firmly. The listing skips clone size in some rows; elsewhere it reads once, few, many or a size class.

CASRVTGTDGYTF	TGTGCCAGCAGGGTAACGGGGACAGATGGCTACACCTTC	.	TRBJ1-2	TRBD1	TRBV7-9
CSVERGTLAFF	TGCAGCGTTGAGAGGGGGACGTTGGCTTTCTTT	.	TRBJ1-1	.	TRBV29-1
CASSQGSDQPQHF	TGTGCCAGCAGCCAAGGGAGCGATCAGCCCCAGCATTTT	few	TRBJ1-5	.	TRBV3-1/TRBV3-2
CASSQEMAQETQYF	TGTGCCAGCAGCCAAGAGATGGCCCAAGAGACCCAGTACTTC	.	TRBJ2-5	.	TRBV4-2
CASSFWGREGDTQYF	TGTGCCAGCAGCTTTTGGGGACGGGAGGGGGATACGCAGTATTTT	.	TRBJ2-3	TRBD2	TRBV5-6
CASSGGLAGNEQFF	TGTGCCAGTAGTGGGGGACTAGCGGGCAATGAGCAGTTCTTC	.	TRBJ2-1	TRBD2	TRBV19
CASSQGTAGNYGYTF	TGTGCCAGCAGCCAAGGGACAGCCGGCAACTATGGCTACACCTTC	.	TRBJ1-2	.	TRBV3-1/TRBV3-2
CASSPGWKNEQFF	TGCGCCAGCAGCCCGGGTTGGAAGAATGAGCAGTTCTTC	.	TRBJ2-1	.	TRBV4-1
CASSSLRDRTYEQYF	TGTGCCAGCAGTTCGCTCCGGGACAGAACCTACGAGCAGTACTTC	.	TRBJ2-7	TRBD1	TRBV27
CASSRGHEQYF	TGTGCCAGCAGCAGGGGGCACGAGCAGTACTTC	.	TRBJ2-7	TRBD1	TRBV11-2
CASSFAGRAYNEQFF	TGTGCCAGCAGTTTTGCGGGAAGGGCCTACAATGAGCAGTTCTTC	.	TRBJ2-1	.	TRBV27
CAIRTGTRSDEQFF	TGTGCCATCAGAACCGGGACTAGGTCAGATGAGCAGTTCTTC	.	TRBJ2-1	TRBD2	TRBV10-3
CASRAGLSIGSPLHF	TGTGCCAGCAGAGCCGGACTCTCTATCGGATCACCCCTCCACTTT	once	TRBJ1-6	.	TRBV6-5